The TCR beta chain under discussion was sequenced for a study of OX40 agonist ivuxolimab in advanced cancers. Generated by immunoSEQ multiplex PCR, the TCRdb table keeps only in-frame clones and is missing some. The data show 70,000 or so clones, around 83% seen once. The V gene's germline CDR1 is GTSNPN and CDR2 SVGIG (reference sequence). After removal of 2 bases from V and 4 bases from J, the junction contained 7 bases not matched to a gene. The CDR3 has 15 residues. The sequencing used CD4+ or CD8+ T cells sorted from blood, collected in a trial of the OX40 agonist ivuxolimab. This rearrangement joins TRBV30 to TRBJ2-3, with TRBD1 matching over 9 bases. The clonotype was recovered from an adult with an advanced solid tumor such as melanoma, head and neck, liver or kidney cancer. The CDR3 region is CAWSQGQGSADTQYF. CDR3 sequence (DNA): TGTGCCTGGAGTCAGGGACAGGGAAGTGCAGATACGCAGTATTTT.